The following is a TCR beta chain sequence with its context. The antigen it binds to is not known. The sample holds no much larger clone one base away, and base qualities are not on file. Patients with autoimmune disease history or receiving systemic immunosuppression were excluded from the trial. Peripheral blood for TCR sequencing was collected from all dose cohorts at baseline, on cycle 4 day 1, and on cycle 7 day 1. The samples were taken from a phase I, first-in-human, multicenter, open-label dose-escalation trial of ivuxolimab. The trial enrolled adults with locally advanced or metastatic head and neck squamous cell, hepatocellular, melanoma or renal cell carcinoma. Before TCR sequencing, CD4+ T cells and CD8+ T cells from peripheral blood were sorted into separate populations. Genomic DNA was extracted from sorted cells for sequencing of the TCRbeta CDR3 region. TCRbeta CDR3 regions were sequenced using the immunoSEQ Assay. The table was pulled from immuneACCESS by TCRdb, which kept in-frame rearrangements only. Such tables lose some clones; where checked, under half of the loss comes from unresolved V genes, and the rest has no known cause. The table for this sample lists approximately 22,000 clones; 84% of them were counted only once. The top ten constitute roughly 29% of the sample.

The data originate from a study of OX40 agonist ivuxolimab in advanced cancers. Study-wide context: Ivuxolimab, which targeted the costimulatory receptor OX40 (CD134), was an agonistic, fully human IgG2 monoclonal antibody. In the dose-escalation cohort, approximately 82% of patients were male, and the mean age was approximately 60 years, with a range of about 23 to 85. Prior anti-PD-1, anti-PD-L1 or anti-CTLA-4 therapy was permitted, and checkpoint inhibitors had been received by roughly two fifths of dose-escalation patients. Intravenous ivuxolimab was administered to patients every 2 weeks at six dose levels: 0.01, 0.1, 0.3, 1.5, 3 and 10 mg/kg. The purpose of peripheral TCRbeta sequencing was to test whether ivuxolimab changed TCR sequence diversity and led to clonal T-cell expansion. Partial responses occurred in three dose-escalation patients: two with cutaneous melanoma and one with hepatocellular carcinoma. Among the 52 dose-escalation patients, approximately 20 had hepatocellular carcinoma, 15 melanoma, 9 renal cell carcinoma and 9 head and neck cancer. The paper covers the monotherapy dose-escalation part of the phase I ivuxolimab trial, which included N of about 50 patients.

Study-wide conclusions, independent of this receptor: At doses of 0.1 to 3.0 mg/kg, clonal expansion of both CD4+ and CD8+ T cells in blood was seen between baseline and week 6. In the 0.1-3.0 mg/kg groups, partial responders had among the lowest normalized peripheral clonal expansion, particularly in CD8+ T cells. The antigen specificity of the peripheral T cells that underwent clonal expansion was not determined. Low levels of normalized T-cell clonal expansion were also seen in some patients who did not respond. After ivuxolimab, more expanded clones were found on average in CD8+ T cells than in CD4+ T cells.

The germline V gene specifies MNHNS as CDR1 and SASEGT as CDR2. Trimming costs V 1 base and J 3 bases, and their ends lie 13 bases apart. The CDR3 holds 15 amino acids from the cysteine to the phenylalanine. This entry keeps only the CDR3 DNA: 45 bases, framed from base 1. The chain employs TRBV6-1 and TRBJ2-7; no D gene call is confident. This TCR derives from an adult with an advanced solid tumor such as melanoma, head and neck, liver or kidney cancer. The material sequenced was CD4+ or CD8+ T cells sorted from blood, taken in a trial of the OX40 agonist ivuxolimab. The DNA sequence is given as TGTGCCAGCAGTGAAGAATCCCGACGGGTCTACGAGCAGTACTTC. It translates to CASSEESRRVYEQYF.